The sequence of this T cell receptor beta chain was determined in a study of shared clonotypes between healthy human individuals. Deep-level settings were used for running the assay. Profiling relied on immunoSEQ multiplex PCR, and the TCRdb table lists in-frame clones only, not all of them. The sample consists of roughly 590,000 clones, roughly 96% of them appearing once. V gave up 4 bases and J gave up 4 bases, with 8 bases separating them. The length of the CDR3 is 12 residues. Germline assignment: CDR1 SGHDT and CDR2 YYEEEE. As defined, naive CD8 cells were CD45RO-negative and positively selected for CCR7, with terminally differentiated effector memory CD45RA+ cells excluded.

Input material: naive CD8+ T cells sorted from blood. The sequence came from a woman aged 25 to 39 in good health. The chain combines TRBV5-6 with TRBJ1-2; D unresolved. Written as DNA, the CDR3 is TGTGCCAGCAGCCTGGGCTCCTATGGCTACACCTTC. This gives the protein CASSLGSYGYTF. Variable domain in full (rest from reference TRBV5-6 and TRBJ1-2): DAGVTQSPTHLIKTRGQQVTLRCSPKSGHDTVSWYQQALGQGPQFIFQYYEEEERQRGNFPDRFSGHQFPNYSSELNVNALLLGDSALYLCASSLGSYGYTFGSGTRLTVV.